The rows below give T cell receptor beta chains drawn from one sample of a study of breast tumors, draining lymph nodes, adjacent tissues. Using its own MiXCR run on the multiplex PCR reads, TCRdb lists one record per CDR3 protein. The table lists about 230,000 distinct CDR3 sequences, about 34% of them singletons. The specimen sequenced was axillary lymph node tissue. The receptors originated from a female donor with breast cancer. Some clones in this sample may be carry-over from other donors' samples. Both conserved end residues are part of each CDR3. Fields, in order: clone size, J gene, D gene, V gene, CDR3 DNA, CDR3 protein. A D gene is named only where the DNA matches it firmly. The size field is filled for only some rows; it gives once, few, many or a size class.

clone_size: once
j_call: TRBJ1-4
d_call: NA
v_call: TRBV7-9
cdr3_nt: TGTGCCAGCAGCTTAGCCCAGGGAGGGGAGAAACTGCTTTTC
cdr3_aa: CASSLAQGGEKLLF

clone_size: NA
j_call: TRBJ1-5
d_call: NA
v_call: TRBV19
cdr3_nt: TGTGCCAGTAGCCAGGGGAATCAGCCCCAGCATTTT
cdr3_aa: CASSQGNQPQHF

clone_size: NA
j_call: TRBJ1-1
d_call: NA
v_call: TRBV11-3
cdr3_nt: TGTACCAGCAGCCCACGACAGTACACTGAAGCTTTCTTT
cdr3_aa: CTSSPRQYTEAFF

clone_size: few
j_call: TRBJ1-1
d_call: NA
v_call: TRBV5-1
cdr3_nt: TGCGCCAGCAGCTTAGCACGAGGACCCTCGGGAGGCACTGAAGCTTTCTTT
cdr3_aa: CASSLARGPSGGTEAFF

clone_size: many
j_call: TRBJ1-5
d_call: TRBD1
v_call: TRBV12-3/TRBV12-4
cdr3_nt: TGTGCCAGCAGCCGGGACAGGGGGGATCAGCCCCAGCATTTT
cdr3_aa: CASSRDRGDQPQHF

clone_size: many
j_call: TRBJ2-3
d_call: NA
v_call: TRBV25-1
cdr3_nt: TGTGCCAGCAGTGAATTGCGGGGAGCTTTGGCAGATACGCAGTATTTT
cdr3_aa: CASSELRGALADTQYF

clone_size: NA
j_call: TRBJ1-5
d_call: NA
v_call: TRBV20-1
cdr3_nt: TGCAGTGCTAGATGGCAGAGTGGCGCCTACAATGAGCCCCAGCATTTT
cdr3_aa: CSARWQSGAYNEPQHF

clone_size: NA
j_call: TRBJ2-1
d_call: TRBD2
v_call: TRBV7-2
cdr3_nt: TGTGCCAGCAGCTTACGGGGGGGGGGGAATGAGCAGTTCTTC
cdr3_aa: CASSLRGGGNEQFF

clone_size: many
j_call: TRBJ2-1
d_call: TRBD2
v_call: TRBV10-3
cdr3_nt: TGTGCCATATGGGGGACTAGCGGGCCCCCACTCTTC
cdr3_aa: CAIWGTSGPPLF

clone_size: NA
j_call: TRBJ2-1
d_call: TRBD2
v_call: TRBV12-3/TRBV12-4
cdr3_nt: TGTGCCAGCAGTATAAGACTTTTTAGCGGGGACGAGCAGTTCTTC
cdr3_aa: CASSIRLFSGDEQFF

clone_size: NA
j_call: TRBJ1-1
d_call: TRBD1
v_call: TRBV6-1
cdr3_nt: TGTGCCAGCAATCTCCGTGGACAGGATTTTGCTTTCTTT
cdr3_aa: CASNLRGQDFAFF

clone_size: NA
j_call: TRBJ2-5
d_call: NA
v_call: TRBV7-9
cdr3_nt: TGTGCCAGCAGCTCTAGGGGCCGCTGGGGGACCCAGTACTTC
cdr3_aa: CASSSRGRWGTQYF

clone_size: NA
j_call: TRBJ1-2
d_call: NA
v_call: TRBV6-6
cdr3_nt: TGTGCCAGCAGTCACATAAGGGGGGGGGCAGCTGCTTATGGCTACACCTTC
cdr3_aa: CASSHIRGGAAAYGYTF

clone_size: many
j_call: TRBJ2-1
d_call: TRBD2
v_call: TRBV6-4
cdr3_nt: TGTGCCAGCATTGGTGGTCTAGCGGGAGGCGATGAGCAGTTCTTC
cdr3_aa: CASIGGLAGGDEQFF

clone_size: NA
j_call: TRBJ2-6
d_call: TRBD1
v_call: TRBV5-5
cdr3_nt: TGTGCCACCAGCTCCGGGACAGGAACGACCGTATCTGGGGCCAACGTCCTGACTTTC
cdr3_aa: CATSSGTGTTVSGANVLTF

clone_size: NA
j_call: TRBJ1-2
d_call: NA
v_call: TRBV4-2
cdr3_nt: TGTGCCAGCAGCCAAGAAGCGGGGCTGGACTATGGCTACACCTTC
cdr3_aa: CASSQEAGLDYGYTF

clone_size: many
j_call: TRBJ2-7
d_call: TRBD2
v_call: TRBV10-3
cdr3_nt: TGTGCCTCAACTGGACTAGCGGGGGACTACGAGCAGTACTTC
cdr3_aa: CASTGLAGDYEQYF

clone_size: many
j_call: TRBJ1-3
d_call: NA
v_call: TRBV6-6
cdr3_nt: TGTGCCAGCAGTTACTGGGCGGGGGCGAGTACTGTCTCTGGAAACACCATATATTTT
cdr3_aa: CASSYWAGASTVSGNTIYF

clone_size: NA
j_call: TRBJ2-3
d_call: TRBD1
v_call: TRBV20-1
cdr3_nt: TGCAGTGCCGGGACAGCCGAAACTAGCACAGATACGCAGTATTTT
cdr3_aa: CSAGTAETSTDTQYF

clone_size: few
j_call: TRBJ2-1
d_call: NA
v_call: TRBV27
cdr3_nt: TGTGCCAGCAGTCCAGGAGGGGACATCTACAATGAGCAGTTCTTC
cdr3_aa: CASSPGGDIYNEQFF

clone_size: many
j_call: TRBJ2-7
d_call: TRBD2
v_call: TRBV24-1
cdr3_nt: TGTGCCACCTTGGGCACGAAGGGACTAGCGGGAGGAAAAAGGGACTACGAGCAGTACTTC
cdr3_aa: CATLGTKGLAGGKRDYEQYF

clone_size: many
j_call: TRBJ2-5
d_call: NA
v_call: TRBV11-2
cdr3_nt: TGTGCCAGCAGCTTCATCCCACGGGACCAAGAGACCCAGTACTTC
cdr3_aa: CASSFIPRDQETQYF

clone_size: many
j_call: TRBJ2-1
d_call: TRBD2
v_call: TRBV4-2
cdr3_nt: TGTGCCAGCAGCCCCCCTCGCGGGAGGGCGGGCAATGAGCAGTTCTTC
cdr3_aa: CASSPPRGRAGNEQFF

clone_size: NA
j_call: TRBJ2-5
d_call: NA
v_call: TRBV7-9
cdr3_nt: TGTGCCAGCAACCTCAGAGGGGACCAAGAGACCCAGTACTTC
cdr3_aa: CASNLRGDQETQYF

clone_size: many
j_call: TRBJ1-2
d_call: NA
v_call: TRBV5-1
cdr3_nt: TGCGCCAGCAGCTCGGACTCCGGGCGAGGCTACACCTTC
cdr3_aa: CASSSDSGRGYTF

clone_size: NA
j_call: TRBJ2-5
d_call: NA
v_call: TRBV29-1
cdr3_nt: TGCAGCGTTGAGGCAGGGTACGAGACCCAGTACTTC
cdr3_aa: CSVEAGYETQYF

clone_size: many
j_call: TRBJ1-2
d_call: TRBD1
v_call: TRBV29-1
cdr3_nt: TGCAGCGTGACGGGACAGGGTGACTATGGCTACACCTTC
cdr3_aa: CSVTGQGDYGYTF

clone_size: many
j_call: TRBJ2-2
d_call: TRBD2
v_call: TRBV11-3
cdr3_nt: TGTGCCAGCAGCTTTATAGCGGGAGGGTTCCTCGAAACCGGGGAGCTGTTTTTT
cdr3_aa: CASSFIAGGFLETGELFF

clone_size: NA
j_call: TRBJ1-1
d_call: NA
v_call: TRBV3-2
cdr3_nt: TGTGCCAGCGGTCGGAGTGAGAACACTGAAGCTTTCTTT
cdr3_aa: CASGRSENTEAFF

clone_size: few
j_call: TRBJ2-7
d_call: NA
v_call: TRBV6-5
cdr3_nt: TGTGCCAGCAGTCACTCGGACAGGGGGCTAGCGGGAGGCTCCTACGAGCAGTACTTC
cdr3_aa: CASSHSDRGLAGGSYEQYF

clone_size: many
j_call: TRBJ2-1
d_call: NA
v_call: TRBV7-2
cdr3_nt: TGTGCCAGCGACCCACGAGGAAGGGCACTAGATGAGCAGTTCTTC
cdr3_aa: CASDPRGRALDEQFF

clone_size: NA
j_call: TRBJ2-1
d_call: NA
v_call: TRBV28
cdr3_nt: TGTGCCAGCAACCCCGATCAGGTGGGGGGTGAGCAGTTCTTC
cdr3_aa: CASNPDQVGGEQFF

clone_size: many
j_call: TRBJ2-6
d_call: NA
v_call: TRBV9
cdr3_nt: TGTGCCAGCAGCGTAGGGGCGGGGCCCCGGCCTGGGGCCAACGTCCTGACTTTC
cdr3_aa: CASSVGAGPRPGANVLTF

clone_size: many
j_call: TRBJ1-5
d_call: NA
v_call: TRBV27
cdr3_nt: TGTGCCAGCAGTCCGAGGTATAGCAATCAGCCCCAGCATTTT
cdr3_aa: CASSPRYSNQPQHF

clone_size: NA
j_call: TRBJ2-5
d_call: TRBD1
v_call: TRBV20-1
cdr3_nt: TGCAGTGCTAGCAGGGGACAGGGGGCTCGGGAGACCCAGTACTTC
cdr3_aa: CSASRGQGARETQYF

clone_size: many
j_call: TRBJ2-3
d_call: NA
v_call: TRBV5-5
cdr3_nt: TGTGCCAGCAGCTTGATGGGCTCAGGGAGAAACGCAGATACGCAGTATTTT
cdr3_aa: CASSLMGSGRNADTQYF

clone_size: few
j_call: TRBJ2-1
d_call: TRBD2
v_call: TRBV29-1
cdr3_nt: TGCAGCGTTGGAATAGCGGGAGGAACAGGTGAGCAGTTCTTC
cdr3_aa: CSVGIAGGTGEQFF

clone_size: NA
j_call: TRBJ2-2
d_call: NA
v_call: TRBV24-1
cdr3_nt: TGTGCTAGGAGCGGGACAGCGTTCGTCGGGGAGCTGTTTTTT
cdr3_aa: CARSGTAFVGELFF

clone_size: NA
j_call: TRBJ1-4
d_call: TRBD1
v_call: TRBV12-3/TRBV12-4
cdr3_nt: TGTGCCAGCAGTTTGGAAACAGGGGCCCCTGGCAGTGAAAAACTGTTTTTT
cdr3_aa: CASSLETGAPGSEKLFF

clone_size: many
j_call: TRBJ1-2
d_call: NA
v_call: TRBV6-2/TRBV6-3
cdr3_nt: TGTGCCAGCAGTTACTCGAAACAGTATGGCTACACCTTC
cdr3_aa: CASSYSKQYGYTF

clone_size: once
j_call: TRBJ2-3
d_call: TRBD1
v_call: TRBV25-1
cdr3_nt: TGTGCCAGCAGTGAATCCAACGGGTCTCACAGGGGGCTGGATACGCAGTATTTT
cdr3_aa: CASSESNGSHRGLDTQYF

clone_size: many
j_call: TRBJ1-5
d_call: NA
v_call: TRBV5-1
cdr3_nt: TGCGCCAGCAGCCCAACAGGGATGAGCAATCAGCCCCAGCATTTT
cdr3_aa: CASSPTGMSNQPQHF

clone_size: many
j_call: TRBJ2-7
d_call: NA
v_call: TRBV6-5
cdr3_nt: TGTGCCAGCAGTCAAGGGTCCGTCTACGAGCAGTACTTC
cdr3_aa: CASSQGSVYEQYF

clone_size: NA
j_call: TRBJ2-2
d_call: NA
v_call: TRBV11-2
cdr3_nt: TGTGCCAGCGGCTTTCGCTGGAACACCGGGGAGCTGTTTTTT
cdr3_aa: CASGFRWNTGELFF

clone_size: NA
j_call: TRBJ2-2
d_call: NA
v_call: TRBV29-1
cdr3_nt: TGCAGCTTATGGAGGGGTGTGGGCACCGGGGAGCTGTTTTTT
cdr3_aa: CSLWRGVGTGELFF

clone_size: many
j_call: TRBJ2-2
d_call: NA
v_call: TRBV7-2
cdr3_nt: TGTGCCAGCAGCCCTTATAGGAGGGCTTTCGCCGGGGAGCTGTTTTTT
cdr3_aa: CASSPYRRAFAGELFF

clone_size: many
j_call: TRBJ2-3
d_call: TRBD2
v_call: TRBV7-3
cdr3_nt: TGTGCCAGCAGCCTTAGCGGGAGAAGGGATACGCAGTATTTT
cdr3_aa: CASSLSGRRDTQYF

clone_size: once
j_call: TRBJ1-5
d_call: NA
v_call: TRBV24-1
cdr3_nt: TGTGCCACCAGCGTTGTTTGGGCAAGCCATAGCAATCAGCCCCAGCATTTT
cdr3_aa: CATSVVWASHSNQPQHF

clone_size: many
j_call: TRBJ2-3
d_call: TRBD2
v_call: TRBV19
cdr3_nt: TGTGCCAGTAGTGACGGACTAGCGGGGGTTGATACGCAGTATTTT
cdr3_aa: CASSDGLAGVDTQYF

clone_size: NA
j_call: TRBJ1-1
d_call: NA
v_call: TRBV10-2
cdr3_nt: TGCGCCAGCAGTGTGCGGAACACTGAAGTTTTCTTT
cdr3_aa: CASSVRNTEVFF

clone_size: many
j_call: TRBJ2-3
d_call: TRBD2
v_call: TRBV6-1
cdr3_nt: TGTGCCAGCAGTGAACGCGCTAGCGGGGCGGATACGCAGTATTTT
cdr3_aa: CASSERASGADTQYF

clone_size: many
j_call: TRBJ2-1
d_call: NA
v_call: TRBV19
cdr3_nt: TGTGCCAGTAGTACACACCGGGACATAGGCTACAATGAGCAGTTCTTC
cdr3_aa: CASSTHRDIGYNEQFF

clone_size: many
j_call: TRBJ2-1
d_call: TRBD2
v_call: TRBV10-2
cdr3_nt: TGCGCCAGCGGGACTAGCGGGAGGAGGGCAAATGAGCAGTTCTTC
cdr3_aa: CASGTSGRRANEQFF

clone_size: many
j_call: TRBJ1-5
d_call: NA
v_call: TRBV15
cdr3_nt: TGTGCCACCAGCAGAGATCAGGGGAGCAATCAGCCCCAGCATTTT
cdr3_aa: CATSRDQGSNQPQHF